The clone carrying this T cell receptor beta chain was counted once. The antigen remains undetermined. Trimming pared 2 bases from V and 4 bases from J, leaving 11 bases between. Germline loops: CDR1 SEHNR, CDR2 FQNEAQ (reference sequence). CDR3 length: 14 amino acids. The data were obtained in a study of Tregs in tolerant kidney transplant recipients. Whole-study results and caveats: Activated donor B cell expansion appeared to reveal the most relevant donor-specific TCRbeta repertoire.

Sequenced by immunoSEQ multiplex PCR; TCRdb stores in-frame clones only, minus some. The repertoire includes 240,000 or so clones, about 80% of them detected once, and under 0.65% sits in the top ten. The TCR originated in a human donor in good health. Sequencing was carried out using CD4+ T cells from blood. This chain links TRBV7-9 with TRBJ1-1, with D tentatively TRBD1 (6 bases). CDR3 in amino acids: CASSLQGRGTEAFF. CDR3 nucleotide sequence: TGTGCCAGCAGCTTACAGGGGAGAGGCACTGAAGCTTTCTTT.